Reported below is one T cell receptor beta chain. This CDR3 contains 16 residues. J gave up 2 bases and V 5 bases, and 8 bases lay outside the gene matches. CDR1 and CDR2 from the germline V gene are SGHAT and FQNNGV. This record comes from a study of cytomegalovirus exposure and HLA in healthy donors. This PCR relied on a set of 60 Vbeta primers and 13 Jbeta primers. Libraries were prepared by immunoSEQ multiplex PCR; TCRdb keeps only in-frame clonotypes and omits some of them. Seen in this sample are tens of thousands of clones; the ten most common clones hold roughly 8%. The chain is built from TRBV11-2 and TRBJ2-1; 8 bases are a match to TRBD2. Sequencing was done on a sample of PBMCs. The TCR originated in a male donor in good health and CMV-seronegative. CDR3 in amino acids: CASSRGGLIAYNEQFF. As DNA, the CDR3 is TGTGCCAGCAGCCGGGGGGGCCTAATCGCCTACAATGAGCAGTTCTTC.